A selection of T cell receptor beta chains follows, all from one sample in a study of T cells in Graves' hyperthyroidism and ophthalmopathy. TCRdb re-derived calls from the multiplex PCR reads in MiXCR, one entry per CDR3 protein. The sample holds 550,000 to 700,000 distinct CDR3 sequences, about half seen once. Input material: peripheral blood or thyroid tissue (not recorded which). Every receptor here comes from an adult woman with Graves' disease, either hyperthyroidism or ophthalmopathy (not recorded which). CDR3s include the opening cysteine and the closing phenylalanine or tryptophan. The order of the fields is V gene, D gene, J gene, clone size, CDR3 DNA, CDR3 protein. A D gene is named only where the DNA matches it firmly. Size is omitted from some rows. Given values are once, few, many or a class for expanded clones.

TRBV10-2,TRBD2,TRBJ2-7,few,TGCGCCAGCAGTGGTAGCGGGGCCTACGAGCAGTACTTC,CASSGSGAYEQYF
TRBV7-9,.,TRBJ2-7,many,TGTGCCAGCAGCTTAGGTCCCAGCTCCTACGAGCAGTACTTC,CASSLGPSSYEQYF
TRBV20-1,TRBD1,TRBJ1-1,.,TGCAGTGCCCGGGGACAGACGAACACTGAAGCTTTCTTT,CSARGQTNTEAFF
TRBV6-1,TRBD2,TRBJ2-5,many,TGTGCCAGCAGTGAAGCGCTGGCTAGCGGGAGGGCAGAAGAGACCCAGTACTTC,CASSEALASGRAEETQYF
TRBV7-2,.,TRBJ2-2,many,TGTGCCAGCAGCTTAAGCAGACGGGGCACCGGGGAGCTGTTTTTT,CASSLSRRGTGELFF
TRBV10-2,.,TRBJ2-2,.,TGCGCCAGCAGAGGGAGTTCGAACACCGGGGAGCTGTTTTTT,CASRGSSNTGELFF
TRBV10-3,.,TRBJ2-2,many,TGTGCCATGACCTCGAAAGGGAACACCGGGGAGCTGTTTTTT,CAMTSKGNTGELFF
TRBV11-2,TRBD2,TRBJ2-5,.,TGTGCCAGCAGCTCTGCGACTAGCACCCAAGAGACCCAGTACTTC,CASSSATSTQETQYF
TRBV4-1,.,TRBJ1-2,many,TGCGCCAGCAGCCAAGATTCAGGGGCCTCCTTCTATGGCTACACCTTC,CASSQDSGASFYGYTF
TRBV7-9,.,TRBJ2-5,.,TGTGCCAGCAGCTTAGCAAAGGAAGAGACCCAGTACTTC,CASSLAKEETQYF
TRBV20-1,.,TRBJ2-7,many,TGCAGCGGAAGGTTTGGAAACGAGCAGTACTTC,CSGRFGNEQYF
TRBV9,TRBD1,TRBJ2-2,once,TGTGCCAGCAGCGTAGAGGACAGGGCAGGGGAGCTGTTTTTT,CASSVEDRAGELFF
TRBV12-3/TRBV12-4,TRBD2,TRBJ2-5,.,TGTGCCAGCAGCCGCGGGAGGACTAGCGGGAGAGAGACCCAGTACTTC,CASSRGRTSGRETQYF
TRBV19,.,TRBJ1-4,few,TGTGCCAGTAGAAGAGAAAAACTGTTTTTT,CASRREKLFF
TRBV10-3,.,TRBJ1-2,many,TGTGCCATCAGTGAGTCGGGATATGATGGCTACACCTTC,CAISESGYDGYTF
TRBV7-2,.,TRBJ2-6,.,TGTGCCAGCAGCTTGTGGGGAGTCTCTGGGGCCAACGTCCTGACTTTC,CASSLWGVSGANVLTF